Below, one T cell receptor beta chain is given with its context. Its target is unknown. Losses at the gene ends were 6 bases for V and 0 bases for J; bases not matched to a gene: 2. This CDR3 has 13 residues. Per germline, CDR1 MNHEY and CDR2 SMNVEV (reference sequence). These data belong to a study of CD8 T cells in ankylosing spondylitis. Broader study findings: Peripheral blood samples showed relatively rare disease-linked clones, and these clones were CD8+. Certain motif variants had earlier been reported in reactive arthritis synovial fluid and blood. Within ankylosing spondylitis blood, a TCR beta motif made up of several highly homologous variants appeared to be characteristic.

A single record per CDR3 protein comes from TCRdb applying MiXCR to the 5' RACE reads. The sample carries over 700,000 distinct CDR3 sequences, roughly 20% recorded once. Sequencing was carried out using blood, either unsorted or a sorted T cell fraction (not recorded which). The sequence came from a male donor with ankylosing spondylitis. This chain links TRBV27 with TRBJ2-7; 7 nucleotides align to TRBD2. The CDR3 sequence: CASRLADSYEQYF. CDR3 bases: TGTGCCAGCAGGCTAGCGGACTCCTACGAGCAGTACTTC.